This entry features one T cell receptor (beta chain) sequence. The CDR3 is 15 residues long. The germline V and J ends were trimmed by 0 bases and 2 bases, with 9 bases remaining between them. In germline, CDR1 is MNHEY, CDR2 SVGAGI. This sample was included in a study of TIL therapy for anti-PD-1-resistant metastatic lung cancer. Study in general: Tumors had a median PD-L1 proportion score of approximately 6.4%.

Time point defined: pre-treatment sample, taken before nivolumab and TIL therapy. Patients were adults with stage 4 NSCLC. The libraries were made with immunoSEQ v3. Sequencing was performed with immunoSEQ multiplex PCR; in TCRdb, only in-frame clones are kept and a portion is missing. The sample yields more than 45,000 clones, about 73% seen once. The specimen comprised blood, sampled at baseline. The sequence derives from a person between 25 and 79 years old with non-small cell lung cancer. J is TRBJ2-3 and V is TRBV6-5, with D unclear. CDR3 residues: CASSYSYASTDTQYF. The CDR3 DNA follows: TGTGCCAGCAGTTACTCGTACGCGTCCACAGATACGCAGTATTTT.